The 26 T cell receptor beta chains given below trace back to one sample, sequenced in a study of blood T cell repertoires in COVID-19. Only in-frame clones appear in the TCRdb table, and some are missing; sequencing was by immunoSEQ multiplex PCR. The sample gives a few hundred thousand clones, around 90% of which show up once; 3% is in the top ten. What was sequenced was peripheral blood. The receptors come from a woman younger than 45 with COVID-19, enrolled during active disease.

V usage is TRBV19 and J usage is TRBJ2-7; possible D gene TRBD2, 6 bases. Germline V gene data show CDR1 as LNHDA and CDR2 as SQIVND (reference sequence). The CDR3 sequence is 17 residues long. Between the trimmed V and J ends, which lost 0 bases and 2 bases, there was a span of 17 bases. CDR3 DNA: TGTGCCAGTAGTATAGACGGCCGGGGGTCAAGCCCCTACGAGCAGTACTTC. It is translated as CASSIDGRGSSPYEQYF. Based on the CDR3 plus reference TRBV19 and TRBJ2-7, the full variable domain is DGGITQSPKYLFRKEGQNVTLSCEQNLNHDAMYWYRQDPGQGLRLIYYSQIVNDFQKGDIAEGYSVSREKKESFPLTVTSAQKNPTAFYLCASSIDGRGSSPYEQYFGPGTRLTVT.

The chain employs TRBV5-1 and TRBJ2-2; D remains unclear. This CDR3 has 18 amino acids. Trimming pared 2 bases from V and 2 bases from J, leaving 19 bases between. Germline values: CDR1 SGHRS, CDR2 YFSETQ. The CDR3 DNA follows: TGCGCCAGCAGCTTTCGTAGCAAGGATGACCCTAACACCGGGGAGCTGTTTTTT. It encodes CASSFRSKDDPNTGELFF.

The V call is TRBV28, the J call TRBJ2-2; TRBD2 matches 8 bases. V trimming: 3 bases; J trimming: 10 bases; junction bases outside the gene matches: 10. The CDR3 totals 15 residues. Germline V gene lookup returns CDR1 MDHEN and CDR2 SYDVKM. DNA of the CDR3: TGTGCCAGCAGTTTTTCGGGCGGGGGGTATTTGGAGCTGTTTTTT. It translates to CASSFSGGGYLELFF.

This sequence joins TRBV7-8 and TRBJ2-3, with TRBD1 as a possible D gene (6 bases). Germline V gives CDR1 SGHVS, CDR2 FQNEAQ. This CDR3 has 18 amino acids. Between the trimmed V and J ends, which lost 2 bases and 0 bases, there was a span of 18 bases. This CDR3 is CASSLRDSGDLSTDTQYF. CDR3 nucleotide sequence: TGTGCCAGCAGCTTACGGGATTCAGGGGATCTCAGCACAGATACGCAGTATTTT.

V is TRBV11-2 and J is TRBJ1-1; TRBD1 aligns across 8 bases. Trimming at V came to 5 bases and at J to 0 bases, leaving 8 bases not matched to a gene. The CDR3 is made up of 16 amino acids. Germline CDR1 SGHAT, CDR2 FQNNGV. The CDR3 reads CASSARDRRLNTEAFF. The CDR3 DNA reads as TGTGCCAGCAGCGCCCGGGACAGGAGGTTGAACACTGAAGCTTTCTTT.

This clone was seen a single time. V gene TRBV4-3 combines with J gene TRBJ1-6; no clear D gene. CDR1 is LGHNA, CDR2 YSLEER, per germline. V shed 1 base and J shed 7 bases, with 8 bases lying between them. This CDR3 region has 14 residues. CDR3 loop: CASSQAGNNSPLHF. The DNA of the CDR3 is TGCGCCAGCAGCCAAGCAGGAAACAATTCACCCCTCCACTTT.

CDR3 region: CASRTGWKLFF. DNA for the CDR3: TGTGCCAGCAGGACAGGGTGGAAACTGTTTTTT. The J gene is TRBJ1-4, the V gene TRBV28; 7 bases are shared with TRBD1. CDR3 length: 11 amino acids. Trimming removed 6 bases from V and 11 bases from J; junction bases left unmatched: 3. CDR1 MDHEN and CDR2 SYDVKM come from the germline V gene. Full variable domain (rest looked up from reference TRBV28 and TRBJ1-4): DVKVTQSSRYLVKRTGEKVFLECVQDMDHENMFWYRQDPGLGLRLIYFSYDVKMKEKGDIPEGYSVSREKKERFSLILESASTNQTSMYLCASRTGWKLFFGSGTQLSVL.

The CDR3: CSATQSTEAFF. The DNA of the CDR3 is TGCAGTGCTACCCAGTCCACTGAAGCTTTCTTT. The chain carries TRBV20-1 and TRBJ1-1, with D uncertain. V dropped 4 bases and J dropped 4 bases, with 7 bases sitting between them. CDR3 size: 11 residues. Germline CDR1 reads DFQATT; CDR2 reads SNEGSKA (reference sequence).

The chain couples TRBV28 to TRBJ2-2; D ambiguous. Germline V lookup: CDR1 MDHEN, CDR2 SYDVKM. V was shortened by 8 bases and J by 6 bases, with 13 bases between the two germline ends. The CDR3 totals 13 residues. The CDR3 bases are TGTGCCAGCCTCCAGTCCGGGTCCGGGGAGCTGTTTTTT. Translation gives CASLQSGSGELFF.

This chain connects TRBV10-3 to TRBJ2-1, with 11 bases fitting TRBD1. The CDR3 length is 15 residues. Germline CDR1 ENHRY, CDR2 SYGVKD. The trim removed 2 bases at V and 7 bases at J, leaving 4 bases unmatched. CDR3 region: CAISERTGGWNEQFF. CDR3 sequence (DNA): TGTGCCATCAGTGAGAGGACAGGGGGCTGGAATGAGCAGTTCTTC.

This chain joins TRBV4-3 and TRBJ2-7, with 9 bases that match TRBD1. This CDR3 has 14 amino acids. V lost 4 bases to trimming and J lost 3 bases; unmatched junction nucleotides: 4. The V gene's germline CDR1 is LGHNA and CDR2 YSLEER. The CDR3 loop reads CASSLQTGGYEQYF. CDR3 nucleotide sequence: TGCGCCAGCAGCCTCCAGACAGGGGGCTACGAGCAGTACTTC.

The rearrangement uses TRBV11-3 and TRBJ2-1, with TRBD1 as a possible D gene (6 bases). There are 16 residues in the CDR3. Germline CDR1 SGHNT, CDR2 YENEEA. V lost 5 bases to trimming and J lost 0 bases, with 14 bases between them. CDR3 sequence (DNA): TGTGCCAGCAGCGCACGACAGGTATCCTCCTACAATGAGCAGTTCTTC. This codes for CASSARQVSSYNEQFF.

The chain carries TRBV19 and TRBJ1-6; D ambiguous. Germline V gene sequence: CDR1 LNHDA, CDR2 SQIVND (reference sequence). CDR3 length: 15 amino acids. The germline V and J ends were trimmed by 5 bases and 8 bases, with 16 bases remaining between them. The chain's CDR3 is CASSPSLSFDSPLHF. CDR3 nucleotide sequence: TGTGCCAGTAGTCCTTCCCTTTCCTTCGATTCACCCCTCCACTTT. Full variable domain (outside the CDR3, taken from reference TRBV19 and TRBJ1-6): DGGITQSPKYLFRKEGQNVTLSCEQNLNHDAMYWYRQDPGQGLRLIYYSQIVNDFQKGDIAEGYSVSREKKESFPLTVTSAQKNPTAFYLCASSPSLSFDSPLHFGNGTRLTVT.

J is TRBJ1-1 and V is TRBV23-1; perhaps TRBD1 as D (5 bases). TRBV23-1 is identified as an open reading frame with a role that is uncertain. Trimming took 0 bases from V and 10 from J, leaving 9 bases between them. There are 12 residues in the CDR3. In DNA form, the CDR3 reads TGCGCCAGCAGTCAATCGTGGACAAGAGCTTTCTTT. Its translation: CASSQSWTRAFF.

The chain is built from TRBV4-3 and TRBJ1-6, with D possibly matching TRBD1 (5 bases). CDR3 length equals 15 residues. The V gene's germline CDR1 is LGHNA and CDR2 YSLEER. V lost 0 bases and J 10 bases, leaving 13 bases between the germline ends. CDR3 sequence (DNA): TGCGCCAGCAGCCAAGATAGGGGAGGAGGATCACCCCTCCACTTT. Protein product: CASSQDRGGGSPLHF.

This clone was seen a few times. The J gene is TRBJ2-1, the V gene TRBV19; 10 bases align to TRBD2. The CDR3 covers 17 residues. J was trimmed by 6 bases and V by 3 bases; bases with no gene match: 11. Germline CDR1 LNHDA, CDR2 SQIVND (reference sequence). The CDR3 is CASSILLRASGSNEQFF. CDR3 nucleotide sequence: TGTGCCAGTAGTATCCTTCTTCGGGCTAGCGGGAGCAATGAGCAGTTCTTC.

This sequence joins TRBV24-1 and TRBJ2-3; 10 positions match TRBD2. The germline gives CDR1 KGHDR, CDR2 SFDVKD. With V trimmed by 9 bases and J by 4 bases, 21 bases remained unmatched. The CDR3 has 19 residues. The CDR3 DNA sequence: TGTGCCACCCTCCCCCCGGCGGTAGCGGGGGGACATCTCCCAGATACGCAGTATTTT. This gives the protein CATLPPAVAGGHLPDTQYF.

Only a few counts were recorded for this clone. The chain combines TRBV6-5 with TRBJ1-1; the D gene is possibly TRBD1 (5 bases). Deletions cut 7 bases from V and 0 bases from J, with 6 bases between. The CDR3 loop spans 12 amino acids. Germline V CDR1 and CDR2: MNHEY, SVGAGI. CDR3 nucleotides: TGTGCCAGCAAGGGGATGAACACTGAAGCTTTCTTT. This codes for CASKGMNTEAFF.

The chain has TRBV6-1 and TRBJ2-4; D ambiguous. There are 12 residues in the CDR3. The V and J ends lost 2 bases and 6 bases respectively, with 5 bases between them. Germline CDR1 MNHNS, CDR2 SASEGT. This CDR3 is CASSELRNIQYF. CDR3 nucleotides: TGTGCCAGCAGTGAATTGAGAAACATTCAGTACTTC.

This rearrangement joins TRBV27 to TRBJ1-5, with 7 positions matching TRBD1. The CDR3 runs 15 residues. The germline CDR1 and CDR2 sequences are MNHEY and SMNVEV (reference sequence). V trimming: 0 bases; J trimming: 5 bases; junction bases outside the gene matches: 4. Here the CDR3 DNA reads TGTGCCAGCAGTTTATCGAACAGGGGAGATCAGCCCCAGCATTTT. Its protein product is CASSLSNRGDQPQHF.

This clone was seen only once. An end of the junction does not agree with germline; a read error may underlie this. Different DNA sequences within this sample yield the same CDR3. The rearrangement joins TRBV7-2 to TRBJ1-2; D unclear. Looked up from germline, CDR1 is SGHTA and CDR2 is FQGNSA. The CDR3 runs to 14 residues. The CDR3 sequence: CASSLGGANYGYTF. The CDR3 coding sequence is TGTGCCAGCAGTTTAGGAGGAGCTAACTATGGCTACACCTTC. Filled out from reference TRBV7-2 and TRBJ1-2, the complete variable domain reads GAGVSQSPSNKVTEKGKDVELRCDPISGHTALYWYRQSLGQGLEFLIYFQGNSAPDKSGLPSDRFSAERTGGSVSTLTIQRTQQEDSAVYLCASSLGGANYGYTFGSGTRLTVV.

The CDR3, as DNA: TGTGCCAGCAGCTCCGGACTAGCGGGAGCTTCCTACAATGAGCAGTTCTTC. It specifies CASSSGLAGASYNEQFF. V gene TRBV5-6 combines with J gene TRBJ2-1; 13 bases line up with TRBD2. CDR3 length: 17 amino acids. The germline V gene encodes CDR1 SGHDT and CDR2 YYEEEE. V lost 3 bases, J lost 1 base, and 4 bases stayed unmatched.

The rearrangement uses TRBV15 and TRBJ1-4; 7 nucleotides match TRBD1. The ends lost 3 bases at V and 3 bases at J; junction bases unmatched: 7. The CDR3 contains 16 residues. The V gene's germline CDR1 is LNHNV and CDR2 YYDKDF (reference sequence). The CDR3 nucleotides are TGTGCCACCAGCAGCGGGACAGCTAATTCTAATGAAAAACTGTTTTTT. Translated: CATSSGTANSNEKLFF. The complete variable domain, with remaining parts taken from reference TRBV15 and TRBJ1-4, reads DAMVIQNPRYQVTQFGKPVTLSCSQTLNHNVMYWYQQKSSQAPKLLFHYYDKDFNNEADTPDNFQSRRPNTSFCFLDIRSPGLGDTAMYLCATSSGTANSNEKLFFGSGTQLSVL.

The gene calls are TRBV7-2 and TRBJ1-4; D is unclear. Trimming took off 7 bases at V and 8 bases at J, with 14 bases between the two ends. The CDR3 length is 13 residues. Germline CDR1 SGHTA, CDR2 FQGNSA. This chain's CDR3 is CASTPSEGEKLFF. DNA for the CDR3: TGTGCCAGCACACCATCGGAGGGCGAAAAACTGTTTTTT.

The chain couples TRBV5-4 to TRBJ1-3, with D possibly matching TRBD1 (6 bases). CDR1 and CDR2 (germline): SGHNT, YYREEE (reference sequence). The CDR3 has 15 residues. Trimming cost V 2 bases and J 4 bases, with 13 bases left between them. The CDR3 nucleotides are TGTGCCAGCAGCTTAATGGGGGCGACAGGAAACACCATATATTTT. This codes for CASSLMGATGNTIYF.

The chain recombines TRBV28 with TRBJ2-2; perhaps TRBD1 as D (6 bases). The germline V and J ends were trimmed by 6 bases and 3 bases, with 11 bases remaining between them. Per germline, CDR1 MDHEN and CDR2 SYDVKM. The CDR3 length is 14 residues. CDR3 coding DNA: TGTGCCAGCAGGCCCGGGACATACACCGGGGAGCTGTTTTTT. As protein: CASRPGTYTGELFF.